Sequencing of this T cell receptor (beta chain) was carried out in a study of cytomegalovirus exposure and HLA in healthy donors. General study findings and limits: Rates of TCR association differed by HLA locus in a later analysis, with DRB1 highest and HLA-C lowest. A previous analysis found most TCR beta V segments productive roughly 87% or roughly 30% of the time.

Comment on this clone: Its antigen is currently unknown.

The CDR3 has 19 residues. The germline V gene encodes CDR1 MNHEY and CDR2 SMNVEV (reference sequence). With 2 bases clipped from V and 1 base from J, the junction kept 16 bases outside the gene matches. PCR amplification relied on 60 Vbeta primers (plus 13 Jbeta primers). The method was immunoSEQ multiplex PCR; TCRdb's version includes in-frame clones alone and lacks a portion of them. The sample has 150,000 to 200,000 clones; roughly 84% are singletons. The receptor comes from a boy aged 10-17 years in good health and CMV-seronegative. The V call is TRBV27, the J call TRBJ2-7; 8 bases fit TRBD2. The material sequenced was PBMCs. CDR3 DNA sequence: TGTGCCAGCAGTTTAATAAGTCCAGCGGGGGATCCCTGGTCCTACGAGCAGTACTTC. This sequence encodes CASSLISPAGDPWSYEQYF.